What follows are 9 T cell receptor beta chains derived from one specimen sequenced in a study of post-analysis software for immune sequencing data. Study-wide points: Comparison of patients with controls showed about 5 TRBV segments more frequent in patients, TRBV5-6, TRBV5-1 and TRBV20-1 among them.

TCR beta libraries were prepared from cDNA with unique molecular identifiers. MiXCR, run by TCRdb on the PCR reads, gives a single entry per CDR3 protein. Among over 700,000 distinct CDR3 sequences listed, 25% to 30% were seen once. No antigen is known for these receptors. Sequenced: blood. These receptors were taken from a girl between 5 and 17 years old with multiple sclerosis.

The genes are TRBV11-2 and TRBJ2-5; 9 bases agree with TRBD2. Unmatched junction bases numbered 8, after V lost 4 bases and J lost 2 bases. The germline CDR1 and CDR2 sequences are SGHAT and FQNNGV. This CDR3 comprises 16 residues. The CDR3 here is CASSSLGGGAQETQYF. CDR3 coding DNA: TGTGCCAGCAGCTCCTTGGGCGGGGGGGCGCAAGAGACCCAGTACTTC.

The chain combines TRBV5-1 with TRBJ1-1; D is possibly TRBD1 (6 bases). CDR1 is SGHRS and CDR2 is YFSETQ in the germline V gene. The CDR3 sequence is 14 residues long. Trimming shortened V by 3 bases and J by 2 bases, and 11 bases separated the two germline ends. CDR3 residues: CASSWSGVNTEAFF. CDR3 nucleotide sequence: TGCGCCAGCAGCTGGTCAGGGGTTAACACTGAAGCTTTCTTT. The full variable domain, with the rest looked up from reference TRBV5-1 and TRBJ1-1, is KAGVTQTPRYLIKTRGQQVTLSCSPISGHRSVSWYQQTPGQGLQFLFEYFSETQRNKGNFPGRFSGRQFSNSRSEMNVSTLELGDSALYLCASSWSGVNTEAFFGQGTRLTVV.

The rearrangement joins TRBV12-3 or TRBV12-4 to TRBJ2-3, with TRBD2 matching over 8 bases. V was pared by 6 bases and J by 4 bases, with 12 bases of the junction left unmatched. The CDR3 sequence is 16 residues long. CDR3 residues: CASRAGTSGSADTQYF. In DNA form, the CDR3 reads TGTGCCAGCAGAGCAGGGACCAGCGGGAGCGCAGATACGCAGTATTTT.

The chain joins TRBV10-3 to TRBJ2-2; no clear D. CDR3 length: 14 amino acids. The germline V and J ends were trimmed by 4 bases and 2 bases, with 8 bases remaining between them. Germline assignment: CDR1 ENHRY and CDR2 SYGVKD. The DNA for the CDR3 is TGTGCCATCAGTGCGCAACACAACACCGGGGAGCTGTTTTTT. Protein: CAISAQHNTGELFF.

In nucleotides, the CDR3 is TGTGCCAGCAGCCAAGATATTGGAACCCAAGGTACTCAGTACTTC. Its translation is CASSQDIGTQGTQYF. The chain links TRBV3-1 to TRBJ2-5; D not resolved. V lost 0 bases, J lost 11 bases, and 19 bases lay in between. CDR1 and CDR2 (germline): LGHDT, YNNKEL (reference sequence). The CDR3 runs to 15 residues.

In its sample, this clonotype was seen once. This may come from a read error, since a much larger clone is one base off. The rearrangement joins TRBV4-2 to TRBJ2-1; D is unresolved. Per germline, CDR1 LGHNA and CDR2 YNFKEQ. The CDR3 extends over 17 amino acids. CDR3 sequence: CVSSQDRRAVIYNEQFF. For the CDR3, the DNA is TGTGTCAGCAGCCAAGATCGAAGGGCCGTGATTTACAATGAGCAGTTCTTC.

CDR3 bases: TGTGCCACCAGTGACCCGGGACAGGGCGAGGATGGCTACACCTTC. The encoded protein is CATSDPGQGEDGYTF. The genes are TRBV24-1 and TRBJ1-2; 9 bases agree with TRBD1. The trim removed 4 bases at V and 6 bases at J, leaving 8 bases unmatched. This CDR3 has 15 amino acids. The germline gives CDR1 KGHDR, CDR2 SFDVKD.

This clonotype was recorded a few times. The chain combines TRBV29-1 with TRBJ2-5; D is possibly TRBD2 (5 bases). Germline loops: CDR1 SQVTM, CDR2 ANQGSEA. This CDR3 has 15 residues. V lost 0 bases to trimming and J lost 1 base, with 12 bases between them. The CDR3 DNA reads as TGCAGCGTTGAAGATCGCGGCGGGCGCCAAGAGACCCAGTACTTC. Residues: CSVEDRGGRQETQYF.

The rearrangement joins TRBV3-1 to TRBJ2-1, with D maybe TRBD1 (5 bases). The germline CDR1 and CDR2 sequences are LGHDT and YNNKEL (reference sequence). This CDR3 contains 17 residues. The V and J ends lost 0 bases and 6 bases respectively, with 18 bases between them. CDR3 residues: CASSQDLSRVGPNEQFF. The DNA for the CDR3 is TGTGCCAGCAGCCAAGATCTATCCAGAGTGGGGCCCAATGAGCAGTTCTTC.